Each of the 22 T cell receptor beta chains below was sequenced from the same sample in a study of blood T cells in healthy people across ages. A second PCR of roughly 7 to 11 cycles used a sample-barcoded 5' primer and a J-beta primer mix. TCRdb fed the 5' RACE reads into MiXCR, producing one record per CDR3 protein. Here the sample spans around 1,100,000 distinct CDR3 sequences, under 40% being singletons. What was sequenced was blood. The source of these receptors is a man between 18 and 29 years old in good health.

CDR3 coding DNA: TGTGCCAGCAGCCAACCCGGGACAGGCACCTCCTATGGCTACACCTTC. Protein sequence: CASSQPGTGTSYGYTF. V gene TRBV3-1 combines with J gene TRBJ1-2; 8 bases are a match to TRBD1. Germline CDR1 and CDR2: LGHDT and YNNKEL (reference sequence). The CDR3 has 16 residues. The V segment lost 2 bases and the J segment 4 bases; nucleotides outside the gene matches: 9. The full variable domain, in which reference TRBV3-1 and TRBJ1-2 provide the parts outside the CDR3, is DTAVSQTPKYLVTQMGNDKSIKCEQNLGHDTMYWYKQDSKKFLKIMFSYNNKELIINETVPNRFSPKSPDKAHLNLHINSLELGDSAVYFCASSQPGTGTSYGYTFGSGTRLTVV.

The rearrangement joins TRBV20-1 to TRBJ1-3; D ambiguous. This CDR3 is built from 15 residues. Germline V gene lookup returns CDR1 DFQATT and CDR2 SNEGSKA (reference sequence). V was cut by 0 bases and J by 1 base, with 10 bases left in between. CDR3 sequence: CSAREGGFSGNTIYF. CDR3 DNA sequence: TGCAGTGCTAGAGAAGGCGGCTTTTCTGGAAACACCATATATTTT.

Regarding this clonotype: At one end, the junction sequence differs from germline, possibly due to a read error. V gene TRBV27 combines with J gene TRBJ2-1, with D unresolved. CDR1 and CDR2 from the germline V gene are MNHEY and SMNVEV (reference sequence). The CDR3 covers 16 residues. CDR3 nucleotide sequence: TGTGCCAACAGTTTTCTGGGAACGGGTCTTTACAATGAGCAGTTCTTC. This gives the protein CANSFLGTGLYNEQFF.

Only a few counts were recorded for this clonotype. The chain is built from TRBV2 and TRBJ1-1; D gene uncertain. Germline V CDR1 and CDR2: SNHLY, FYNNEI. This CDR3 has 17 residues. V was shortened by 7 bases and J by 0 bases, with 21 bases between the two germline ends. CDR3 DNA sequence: TGTGCCAGCAAAAAATCCATAGTTAGCAGCATGAACACTGAAGCTTTCTTT. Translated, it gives CASKKSIVSSMNTEAFF.

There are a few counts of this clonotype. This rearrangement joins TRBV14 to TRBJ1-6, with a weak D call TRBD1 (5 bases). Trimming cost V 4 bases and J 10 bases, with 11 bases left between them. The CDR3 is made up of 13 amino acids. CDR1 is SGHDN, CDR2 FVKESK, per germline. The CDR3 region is CASSPRGRSPLHF. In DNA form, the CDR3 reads TGTGCCAGCAGCCCAAGGGGCAGGTCACCCCTCCACTTT.

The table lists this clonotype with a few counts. CDR3 coding DNA: TGCAGTGCTAGTACCCACTCCTACAATGAGCAGTTCTTC. Protein sequence: CSASTHSYNEQFF. V gene TRBV20-1 combines with J gene TRBJ2-1; D unresolved. The germline V gene has CDR1 DFQATT and CDR2 SNEGSKA (reference sequence). The CDR3 loop spans 13 amino acids. The V and J ends lost 3 bases and 0 bases respectively, with 6 bases between them.

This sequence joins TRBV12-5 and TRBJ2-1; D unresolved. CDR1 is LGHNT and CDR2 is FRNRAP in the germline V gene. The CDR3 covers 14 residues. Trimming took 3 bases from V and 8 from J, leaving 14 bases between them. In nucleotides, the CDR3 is TGTGCTAGTGGTTTAAGACCCTACCGGGATGAGCAGTTCTTC. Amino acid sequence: CASGLRPYRDEQFF.

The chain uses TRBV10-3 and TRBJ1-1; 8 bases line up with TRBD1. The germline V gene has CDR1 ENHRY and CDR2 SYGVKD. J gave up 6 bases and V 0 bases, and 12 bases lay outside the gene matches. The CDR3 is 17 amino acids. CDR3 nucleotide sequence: TGTGCCATCAGTGAGTCTCTGGCAGGGGGCGAGGGGGCTGAAGCTTTCTTT. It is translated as CAISESLAGGEGAEAFF.

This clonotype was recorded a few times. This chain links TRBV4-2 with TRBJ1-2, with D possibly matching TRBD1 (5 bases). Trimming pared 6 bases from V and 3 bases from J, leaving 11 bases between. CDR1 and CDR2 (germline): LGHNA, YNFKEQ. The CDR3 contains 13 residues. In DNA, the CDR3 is TGTGCCAGCAGAACGGGGGTCGACTATGGCTACACCTTC. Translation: CASRTGVDYGYTF.

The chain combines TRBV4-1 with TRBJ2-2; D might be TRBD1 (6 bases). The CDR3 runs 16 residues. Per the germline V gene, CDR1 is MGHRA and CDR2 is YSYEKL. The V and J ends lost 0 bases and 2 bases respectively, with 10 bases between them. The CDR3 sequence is CASSQEQGANTGELFF. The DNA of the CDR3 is TGCGCCAGCAGCCAAGAACAGGGCGCAAACACCGGGGAGCTGTTTTTT.

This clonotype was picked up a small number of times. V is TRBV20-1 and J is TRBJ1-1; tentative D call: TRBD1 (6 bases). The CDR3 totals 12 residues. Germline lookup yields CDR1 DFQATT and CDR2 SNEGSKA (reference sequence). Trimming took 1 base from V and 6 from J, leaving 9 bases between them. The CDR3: CSARGDTPEAFF. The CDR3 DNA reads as TGCAGTGCTAGAGGGGACACCCCTGAAGCTTTCTTT.

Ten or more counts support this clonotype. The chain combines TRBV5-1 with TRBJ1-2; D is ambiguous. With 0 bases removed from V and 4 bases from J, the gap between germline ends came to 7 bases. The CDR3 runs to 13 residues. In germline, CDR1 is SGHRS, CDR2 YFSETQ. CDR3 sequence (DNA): TGCGCCAGCAGCTTGGGGGAAGCCTATGGCTACACCTTC. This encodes CASSLGEAYGYTF.

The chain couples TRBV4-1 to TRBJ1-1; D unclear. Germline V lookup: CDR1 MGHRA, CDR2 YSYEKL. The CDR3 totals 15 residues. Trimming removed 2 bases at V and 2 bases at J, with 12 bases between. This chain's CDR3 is CASSQSDGRNTEAFF. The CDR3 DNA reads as TGCGCCAGCAGCCAATCGGACGGGCGAAACACTGAAGCTTTCTTT.

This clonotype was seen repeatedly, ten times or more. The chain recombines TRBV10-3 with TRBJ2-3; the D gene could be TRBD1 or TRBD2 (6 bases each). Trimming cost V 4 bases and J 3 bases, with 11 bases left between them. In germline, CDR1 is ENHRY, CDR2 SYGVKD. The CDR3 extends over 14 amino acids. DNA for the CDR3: TGTGCCATCAGTGTGGGGGGCGCGACAGATACGCAGTATTTT. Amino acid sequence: CAISVGGATDTQYF.

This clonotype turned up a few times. CDR3: CASSDSKRTSGVETQYF. The CDR3 bases are TGTGCCAGCAGTGATTCTAAAAGGACTAGCGGGGTAGAGACCCAGTACTTC. The chain is built from TRBV2 and TRBJ2-5; 12 positions agree with TRBD2. This CDR3 comprises 17 residues. Trimming cost V 3 bases and J 4 bases; bases outside gene matches: 9. Per the germline V gene, CDR1 is SNHLY and CDR2 is FYNNEI.

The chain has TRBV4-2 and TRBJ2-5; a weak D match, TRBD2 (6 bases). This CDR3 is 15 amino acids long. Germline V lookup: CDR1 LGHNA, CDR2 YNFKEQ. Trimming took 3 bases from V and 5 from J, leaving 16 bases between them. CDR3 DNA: TGTGCCAGCAGCCAGGAGGGTATACAGCGGGAGACCCAGTACTTC. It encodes CASSQEGIQRETQYF.

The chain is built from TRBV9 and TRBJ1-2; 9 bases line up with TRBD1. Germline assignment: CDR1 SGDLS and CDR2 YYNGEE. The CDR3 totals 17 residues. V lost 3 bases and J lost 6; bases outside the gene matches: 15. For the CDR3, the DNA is TGTGCCAGCAGCGCACCGGGACAGGGTAGGAGGAACGATGGCTACACCTTC. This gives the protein CASSAPGQGRRNDGYTF.

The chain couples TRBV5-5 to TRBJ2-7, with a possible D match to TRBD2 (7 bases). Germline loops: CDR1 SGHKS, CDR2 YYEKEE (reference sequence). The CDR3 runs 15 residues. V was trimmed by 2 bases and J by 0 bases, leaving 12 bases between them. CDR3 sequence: CASSFGGAVSYEQYF. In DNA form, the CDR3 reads TGTGCCAGCAGCTTTGGGGGGGCGGTCTCCTACGAGCAGTACTTC. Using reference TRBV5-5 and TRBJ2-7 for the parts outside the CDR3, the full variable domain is DAGVTQSPTHLIKTRGQQVTLRCSPISGHKSVSWYQQVLGQGPQFIFQYYEKEERGRGNFPDRFSARQFPNYSSELNVNALLLGDSALYLCASSFGGAVSYEQYFGPGTRLTVT.

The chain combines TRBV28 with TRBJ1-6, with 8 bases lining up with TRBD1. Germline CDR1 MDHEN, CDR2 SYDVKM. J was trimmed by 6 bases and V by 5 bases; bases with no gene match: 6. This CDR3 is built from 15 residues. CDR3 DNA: TGTGCCAGCAGTCCCGGACAGGGAGGTAATTCACCCCTCCACTTT. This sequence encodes CASSPGQGGNSPLHF.

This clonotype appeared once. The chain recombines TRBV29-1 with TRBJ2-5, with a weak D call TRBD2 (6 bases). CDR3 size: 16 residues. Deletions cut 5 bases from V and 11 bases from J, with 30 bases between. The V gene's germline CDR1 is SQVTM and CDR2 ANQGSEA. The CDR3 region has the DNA TGCAGCGTTTCGGGCCTCGGGCTAGCGCATAACAATGAGCAGTACTTC. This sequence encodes CSVSGLGLAHNNEQYF. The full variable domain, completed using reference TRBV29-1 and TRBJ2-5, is SAVISQKPSRDICQRGTSLTIQCQVDSQVTMMFWYRQQPGQSLTLIATANQGSEATYESGFVIDKFPISRPNLTFSTLTVSNMSPEDSSIYLCSVSGLGLAHNNEQYFGPGTRLLVL.

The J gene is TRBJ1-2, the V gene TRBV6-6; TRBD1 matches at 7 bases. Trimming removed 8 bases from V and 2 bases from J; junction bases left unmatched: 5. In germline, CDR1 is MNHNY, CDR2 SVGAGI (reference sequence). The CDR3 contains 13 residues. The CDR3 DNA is TGTGCCAGCCAGGACAGGACGAACTATGGCTACACCTTC. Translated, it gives CASQDRTNYGYTF.

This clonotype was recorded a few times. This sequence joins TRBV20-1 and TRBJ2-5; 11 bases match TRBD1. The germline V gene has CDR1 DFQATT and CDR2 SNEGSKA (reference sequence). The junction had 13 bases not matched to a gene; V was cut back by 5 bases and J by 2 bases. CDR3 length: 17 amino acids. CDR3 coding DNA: TGCAGTGCTGCGGACAGGGGGCGTTCCGAGAGTCAAGAGACCCAGTACTTC. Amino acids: CSAADRGRSESQETQYF.